The sequence of this T cell receptor beta chain was determined in a study of blood T cell repertoires in COVID-19 (dated by TCRdb to between 2020 and 2021). The study in broad terms: Samples covering the acute and convalescent phases of COVID-19 were provided by collaborators in the United States, Italy and Spain. The prospective study material was composed of cDNA or gDNA derived from T cells, B-cell-depleted T cells, or PBMCs. The dataset comprised deeply sampled blood TCRbeta repertoires from subjects exposed to, actively infected with, or recovered from COVID-19. The repertoires were released in a freely available public database meant as a resource for research on the immune response to SARS-CoV-2. The samples were drawn from the first 160 participants of the ongoing ImmuneRACE study and from 1,254 subjects provided by 6 global collaborators. Sample metadata almost always included a de-identified subject ID, COVID-19 status, age in years and sex. HLA class I and class II types, where available, came from metadata supplied by the sample provider rather than from assay-based typing.

At one collaborating source in Seattle, patients were enrolled during active infection and were followed longitudinally through the course of disease. The collaborating institutions used their own protocols to collect whole blood in K2EDTA tubes. For TCRbeta analysis, collaborators shipped samples as frozen whole blood, isolated PBMCs, or DNA extracted from either of those sample types. The CDR3 goes from the cysteine to the phenylalanine over 14 residues. The only DNA kept is the CDR3, 42 bases in frame from the first base. For CDR1 and CDR2, the germline V gene (reference sequence) lists GTSNPN and SVGIG. V trim: 5 bases; J trim: 7 bases; unmatched bases: 10. Of note for this clone: The antigen this receptor binds is unknown. It has no much larger one-base neighbor in the sample; base qualities were not kept.

TCRbeta CDR3 regions were amplified from genomic DNA using the immunoSEQ Assay, a bias-controlled multiplex PCR. The authors processed their data as follows. Within the assay, amplification of reference gene primers was used to estimate how many nucleated cells each sample contained. Sequence reads were collapsed and filtered to measure the absolute abundance of every unique TCRbeta CDR3 rearrangement. For each sample, productive Simpson clonality was calculated as the square root of Simpson's diversity index over productive rearrangements. The table comes from immuneACCESS by way of TCRdb, which keeps in-frame sequences with V and J called. Part of the clones is missing from these tables; in studies checked, under half for an unresolved V gene and the rest for unknown reasons. Clonal size and the V and J genes are those of that table, whereas D and trimming came from the DNA. The sample data list about 160,000 clones, and roughly 82% of these were observed just once. The top ten clonotypes cover roughly 6.4% of the sample.

Results and caveats for the whole study, not just this receptor: How much clinical and demographic metadata was included differed by source and by participant, and the metadata was provided uncurated.

The sequenced material came from peripheral blood. The sequence joins TRBV30 to TRBJ1-5; TRBD1 agrees with 8 junctional bases. This receptor was taken from a woman in her thirties or forties with COVID-19, enrolled during active disease. The DNA sequence is as follows: TGTGCCTGGGGGGGACAGGCACAGGGACAGCCCCAGCATTTT. Its translation reads: CAWGGQAQGQPQHF.